This T cell receptor beta chain was retrieved from a study of T cell responses to AZD1222 COVID-19 vaccine. This clone was seen only once. Antigen: not known. The CDR3 has 11 amino acids. Germline-derived CDR1 and CDR2 are SEHNR and FQNEAQ (reference sequence). Trimming shortened V by 6 bases and J by 3 bases, and 5 bases separated the two germline ends. Measured with immunoSEQ multiplex PCR; TCRdb has only the in-frame clones, and not every one. The data show 150,000 or so clones, roughly nine tenths seen once. Study-wide points: Baseline seropositivity characterized only a handful of AZD1222 recipients.

The sequence was collected from an adult who received the AZD1222 COVID-19 vaccine. The sample was peripheral blood, taken 28 days after the second AZD1222 dose. The chain recombines TRBV7-9 with TRBJ1-1; no definite D call. The chain's CDR3 is CASRYYTEAFF. The CDR3 nucleotides read TGTGCCAGCAGGTATTACACTGAAGCTTTCTTT. Complete variable domain (other parts from reference TRBV7-9 and TRBJ1-1): DTGVSQNPRHKITKRGQNVTFRCDPISEHNRLYWYRQTLGQGPEFLTYFQNEAQLEKSRLLSDRFSAERPKGSFSTLEIQRTEQGDSAMYLCASRYYTEAFFGQGTRLTVV.